The following is a TCR beta chain sequence with its context. What it binds is unknown. Clones were read by immunoSEQ multiplex PCR, and TCRdb kept only the in-frame ones, dropping some. In the table there are about 4,700 clones, 75% to 85% of which are singletons. The entry originates in a study of T cells after posttransplantation cyclophosphamide. Study findings and constraints: Skin or GI-infiltrating T cells shared few TRB sequences with blood. Donor-recipient repertoire similarity was low at 1-2 months, rising over year one. Recipient CMV seropositivity and CMV reactivation strongly tracked TRB clonality.

CDR1 is GTSNPN, CDR2 SVGIG, per germline (reference sequence). The trim removed 0 bases at V and 3 bases at J, leaving 5 bases unmatched. The CDR3 contains 15 residues. Cyclophosphamide on days +3 and +4 followed busulfan-fludarabine conditioning and a marrow graft. This specimen consisted of PBMCs, obtained after allogeneic stem cell transplant with posttransplant cyclophosphamide. V is TRBV30 and J is TRBJ2-7; 10 nucleotides match TRBD1. The sequence came from a male patient in his 50s who received an allogeneic stem cell transplant from a related donor and was CMV-positive. Among the T cells, some may be from the graft donor. The DNA of the CDR3 is TGTGCCTGGAGTGTCGGGACAGGGGTGATCTACGAGCAGTACTTC. Translation gives CAWSVGTGVIYEQYF. The complete variable domain, with remaining parts taken from reference TRBV30 and TRBJ2-7, reads SQTIHQWPATLVQPVGSPLSLECTVEGTSNPNLYWYRQAAGRGLQLLFYSVGIGQISSEVPQNLSASRPQDRQFILSSKKLLLSDSGFYLCAWSVGTGVIYEQYFGPGTRLTVT.